The clone carrying this T cell receptor (beta chain) was seen a handful of times. No antigen is known for it. The data originate from a study of T cells in Graves' hyperthyroidism and ophthalmopathy. Points from the study as a whole: Before onset, ophthalmopathy was predicted by the model a median around 6 months earlier.

From RNA transcripts, TCR beta CDR3 regions were amplified. HTBI primers were used for first-round RT-PCR of the TCR CDR3. Each CDR3 protein is one row after TCRdb ran MiXCR on the multiplex PCR reads. The table includes a few hundred thousand distinct CDR3 sequences, about 20% detected once. V was cut by 3 bases and J by 2 bases, with 14 bases left in between. In germline, CDR1 is MDHEN, CDR2 SYDVKM. The CDR3 runs 16 residues. Ophthalmopathy in the patients scored at least 3 on Clinical Activity Score and at least 4 on NOSPECS grade, lasting under 3 months. Lactation, pregnancy, other autoimmune disease or uncontrolled infection excluded patients. PBMCs were sourced from roughly 10 ml fresh peripheral blood.

The rearrangement uses TRBV28 and TRBJ1-3; D is unclear. The sequence was collected from a woman in her 70s with Graves' ophthalmopathy. Sequences were obtained from blood. The CDR3 region is CASSFLESPPGNTIYF. As DNA, the CDR3 is TGTGCCAGCAGTTTCCTAGAGTCCCCCCCTGGAAACACCATATATTTT.